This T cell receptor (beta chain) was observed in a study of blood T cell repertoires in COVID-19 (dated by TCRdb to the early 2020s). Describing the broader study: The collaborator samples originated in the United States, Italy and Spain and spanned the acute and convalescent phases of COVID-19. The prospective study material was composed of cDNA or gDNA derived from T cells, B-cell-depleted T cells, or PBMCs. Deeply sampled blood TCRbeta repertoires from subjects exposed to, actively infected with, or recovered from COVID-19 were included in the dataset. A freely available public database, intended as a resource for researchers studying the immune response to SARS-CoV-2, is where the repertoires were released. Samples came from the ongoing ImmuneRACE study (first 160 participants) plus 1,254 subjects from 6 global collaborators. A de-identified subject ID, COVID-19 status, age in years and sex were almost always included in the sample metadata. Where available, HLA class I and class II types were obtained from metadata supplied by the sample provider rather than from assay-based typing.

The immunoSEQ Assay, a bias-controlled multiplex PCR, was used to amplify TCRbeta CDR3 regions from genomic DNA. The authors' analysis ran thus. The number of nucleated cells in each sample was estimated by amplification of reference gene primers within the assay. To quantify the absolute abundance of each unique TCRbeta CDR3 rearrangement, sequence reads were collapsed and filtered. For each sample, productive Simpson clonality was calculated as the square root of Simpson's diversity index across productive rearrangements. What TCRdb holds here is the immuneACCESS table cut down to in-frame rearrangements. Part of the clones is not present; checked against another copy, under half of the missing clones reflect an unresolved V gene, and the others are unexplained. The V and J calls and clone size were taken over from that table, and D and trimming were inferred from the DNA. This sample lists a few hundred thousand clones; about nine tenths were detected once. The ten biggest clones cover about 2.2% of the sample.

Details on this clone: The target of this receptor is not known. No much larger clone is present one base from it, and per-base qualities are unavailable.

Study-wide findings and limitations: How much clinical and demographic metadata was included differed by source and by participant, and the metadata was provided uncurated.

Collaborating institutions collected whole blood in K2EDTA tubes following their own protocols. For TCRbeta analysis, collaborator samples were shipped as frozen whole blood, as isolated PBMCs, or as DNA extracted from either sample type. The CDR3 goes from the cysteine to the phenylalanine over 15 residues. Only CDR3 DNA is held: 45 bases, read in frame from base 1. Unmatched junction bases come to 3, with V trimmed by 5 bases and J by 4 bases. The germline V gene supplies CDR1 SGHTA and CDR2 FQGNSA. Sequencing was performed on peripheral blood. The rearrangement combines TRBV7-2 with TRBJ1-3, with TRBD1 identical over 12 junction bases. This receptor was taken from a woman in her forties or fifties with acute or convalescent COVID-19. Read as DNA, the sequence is TGTGCCAGCAGCCGGGACAGGGGGCCAGGAAACACCATATATTTT. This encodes CASSRDRGPGNTIYF.